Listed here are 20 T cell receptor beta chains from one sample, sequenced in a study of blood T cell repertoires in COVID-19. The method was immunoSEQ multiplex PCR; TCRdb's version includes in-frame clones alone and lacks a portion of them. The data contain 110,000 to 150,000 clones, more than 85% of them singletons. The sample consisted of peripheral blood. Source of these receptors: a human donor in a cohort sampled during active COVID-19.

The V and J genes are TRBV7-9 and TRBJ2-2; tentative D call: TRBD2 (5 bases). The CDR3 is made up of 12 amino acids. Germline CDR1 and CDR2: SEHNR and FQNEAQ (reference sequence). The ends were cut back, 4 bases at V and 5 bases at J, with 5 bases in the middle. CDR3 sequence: CASSSGTGELFF. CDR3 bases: TGTGCCAGCAGCTCGGGGACCGGGGAGCTGTTTTTT.

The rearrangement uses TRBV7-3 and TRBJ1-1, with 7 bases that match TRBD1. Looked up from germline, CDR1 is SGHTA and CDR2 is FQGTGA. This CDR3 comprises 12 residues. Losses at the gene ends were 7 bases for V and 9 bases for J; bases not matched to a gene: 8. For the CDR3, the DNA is TGTGCCAGCATCATAGGGGGCAGGCAAGCTTTCTTT. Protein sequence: CASIIGGRQAFF. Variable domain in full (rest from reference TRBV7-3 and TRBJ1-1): GAGVSQTPSNKVTEKGKYVELRCDPISGHTALYWYRQSLGQGPEFLIYFQGTGAADDSGLPNDRFFAVRPEGSVSTLKIQRTERGDSAVYLCASIIGGRQAFFGQGTRLTVV.

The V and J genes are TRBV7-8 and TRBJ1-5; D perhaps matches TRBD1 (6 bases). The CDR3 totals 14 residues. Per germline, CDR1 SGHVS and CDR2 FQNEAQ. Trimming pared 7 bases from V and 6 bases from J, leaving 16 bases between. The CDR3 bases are TGTGCCAGCACCGTGGGGGCTGGGAGTCAGCCCCAGCATTTT. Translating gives CASTVGAGSQPQHF.

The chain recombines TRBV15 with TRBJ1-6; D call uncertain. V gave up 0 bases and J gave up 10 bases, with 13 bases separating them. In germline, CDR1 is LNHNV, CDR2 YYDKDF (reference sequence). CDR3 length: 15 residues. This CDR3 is CATSRESSHGSPLHF. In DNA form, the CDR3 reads TGTGCCACCAGCAGAGAGTCGTCCCATGGCTCACCCCTCCACTTT.

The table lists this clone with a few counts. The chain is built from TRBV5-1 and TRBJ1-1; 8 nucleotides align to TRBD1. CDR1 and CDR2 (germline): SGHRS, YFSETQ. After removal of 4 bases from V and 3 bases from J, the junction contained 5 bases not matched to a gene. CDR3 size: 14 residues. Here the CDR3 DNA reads TGCGCCAGCAGCCTGACAGGGGTGGACACTGAAGCTTTCTTT. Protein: CASSLTGVDTEAFF. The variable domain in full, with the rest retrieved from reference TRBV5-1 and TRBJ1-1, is KAGVTQTPRYLIKTRGQQVTLSCSPISGHRSVSWYQQTPGQGLQFLFEYFSETQRNKGNFPGRFSGRQFSNSRSEMNVSTLELGDSALYLCASSLTGVDTEAFFGQGTRLTVV.

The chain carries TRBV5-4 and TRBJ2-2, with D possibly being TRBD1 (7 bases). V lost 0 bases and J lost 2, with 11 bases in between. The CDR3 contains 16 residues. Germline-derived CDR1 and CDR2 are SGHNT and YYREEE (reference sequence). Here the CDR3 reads CASSLGQGGNTGELFF. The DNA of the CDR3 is TGTGCCAGCAGCTTGGGGCAGGGGGGAAACACCGGGGAGCTGTTTTTT.

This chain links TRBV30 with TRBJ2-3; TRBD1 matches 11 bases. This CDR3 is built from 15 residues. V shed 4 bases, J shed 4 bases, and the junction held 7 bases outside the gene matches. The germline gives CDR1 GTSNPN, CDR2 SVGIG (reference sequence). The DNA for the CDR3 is TGTGCCTGGATCCCGGGACAGGGGGTGGCAGATACGCAGTATTTT. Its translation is CAWIPGQGVADTQYF.

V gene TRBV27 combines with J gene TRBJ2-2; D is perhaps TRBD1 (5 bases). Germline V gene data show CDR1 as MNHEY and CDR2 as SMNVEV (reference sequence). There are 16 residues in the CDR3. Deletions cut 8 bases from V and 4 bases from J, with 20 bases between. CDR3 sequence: CASVSVGPVGTGELFF. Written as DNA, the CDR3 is TGTGCCAGCGTCTCGGTGGGGCCGGTTGGCACCGGGGAGCTGTTTTTT.

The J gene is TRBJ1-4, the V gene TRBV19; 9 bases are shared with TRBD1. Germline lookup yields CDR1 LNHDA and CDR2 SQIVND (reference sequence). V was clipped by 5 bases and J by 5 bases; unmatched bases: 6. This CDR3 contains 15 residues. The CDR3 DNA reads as TGTGCCAGTAGTGGGTCCGGACAGGGGAATGAAAAACTGTTTTTT. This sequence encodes CASSGSGQGNEKLFF. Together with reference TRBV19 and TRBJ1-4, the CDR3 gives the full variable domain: DGGITQSPKYLFRKEGQNVTLSCEQNLNHDAMYWYRQDPGQGLRLIYYSQIVNDFQKGDIAEGYSVSREKKESFPLTVTSAQKNPTAFYLCASSGSGQGNEKLFFGSGTQLSVL.

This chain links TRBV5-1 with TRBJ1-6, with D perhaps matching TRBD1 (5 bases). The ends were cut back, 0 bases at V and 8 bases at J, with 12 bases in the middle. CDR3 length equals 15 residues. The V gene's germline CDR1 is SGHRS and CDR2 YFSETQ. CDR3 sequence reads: CASSLEVGGDSPLHF. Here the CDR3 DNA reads TGCGCCAGCAGCTTGGAGGTGGGGGGTGATTCACCCCTCCACTTT. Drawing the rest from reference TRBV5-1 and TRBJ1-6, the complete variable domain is KAGVTQTPRYLIKTRGQQVTLSCSPISGHRSVSWYQQTPGQGLQFLFEYFSETQRNKGNFPGRFSGRQFSNSRSEMNVSTLELGDSALYLCASSLEVGGDSPLHFGNGTRLTVT.

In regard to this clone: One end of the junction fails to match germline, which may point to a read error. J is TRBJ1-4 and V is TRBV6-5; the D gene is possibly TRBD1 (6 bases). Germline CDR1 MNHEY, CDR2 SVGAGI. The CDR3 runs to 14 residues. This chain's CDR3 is CASSRTATNEKLFF. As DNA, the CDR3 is TGTGCCAGCAGTAGGACAGCAACAAATGAAAAACTGTTTTTT.

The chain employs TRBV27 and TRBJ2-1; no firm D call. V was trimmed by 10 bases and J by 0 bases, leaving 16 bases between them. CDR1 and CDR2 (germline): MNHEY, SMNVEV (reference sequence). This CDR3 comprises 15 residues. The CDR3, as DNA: TGTGCCACCTATACTACCGTGAGCTCCTACAATGAGCAGTTCTTC. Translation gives CATYTTVSSYNEQFF.

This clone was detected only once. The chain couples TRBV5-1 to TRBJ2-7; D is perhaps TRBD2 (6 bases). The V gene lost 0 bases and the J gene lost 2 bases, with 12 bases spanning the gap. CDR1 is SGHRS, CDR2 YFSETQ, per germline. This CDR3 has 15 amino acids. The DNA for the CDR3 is TGCGCCAGCAGCTTGGGGCTAGCGTCTACCTACGAGCAGTACTTC. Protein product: CASSLGLASTYEQYF.

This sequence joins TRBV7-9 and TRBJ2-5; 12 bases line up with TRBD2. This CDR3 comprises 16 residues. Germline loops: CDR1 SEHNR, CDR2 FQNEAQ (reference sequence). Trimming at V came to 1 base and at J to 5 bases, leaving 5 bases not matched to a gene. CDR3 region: CASSLGLAGGPETQYF. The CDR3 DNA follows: TGTGCCAGCAGCTTAGGGCTAGCGGGAGGGCCTGAGACCCAGTACTTC.

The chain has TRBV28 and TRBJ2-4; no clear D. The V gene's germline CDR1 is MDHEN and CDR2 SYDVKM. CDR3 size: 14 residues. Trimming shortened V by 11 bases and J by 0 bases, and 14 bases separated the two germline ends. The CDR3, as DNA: TGTGCCGCTCAGGAACAATTAGCCAAAAACATTCAGTACTTC. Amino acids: CAAQEQLAKNIQYF.

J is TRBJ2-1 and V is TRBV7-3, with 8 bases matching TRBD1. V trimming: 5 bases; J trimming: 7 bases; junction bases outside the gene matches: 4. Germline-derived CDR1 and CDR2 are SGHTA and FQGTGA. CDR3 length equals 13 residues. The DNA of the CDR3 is TGTGCCAGCAGCGTACAGGGGGGAAATGAGCAGTTCTTC. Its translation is CASSVQGGNEQFF.

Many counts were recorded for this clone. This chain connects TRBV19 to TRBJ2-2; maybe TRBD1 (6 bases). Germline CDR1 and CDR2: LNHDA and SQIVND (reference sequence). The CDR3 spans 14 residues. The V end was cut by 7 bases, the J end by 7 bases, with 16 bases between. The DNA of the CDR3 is TGTGCCAGTACCCTAGGACAGCTGAACGGGGAGCTGTTTTTT. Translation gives CASTLGQLNGELFF.

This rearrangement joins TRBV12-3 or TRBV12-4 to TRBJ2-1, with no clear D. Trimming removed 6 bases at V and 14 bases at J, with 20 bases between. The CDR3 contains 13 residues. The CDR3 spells CASSRIAQPLEFF. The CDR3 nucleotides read TGTGCCAGCAGCAGAATTGCCCAGCCCCTAGAGTTCTTC.

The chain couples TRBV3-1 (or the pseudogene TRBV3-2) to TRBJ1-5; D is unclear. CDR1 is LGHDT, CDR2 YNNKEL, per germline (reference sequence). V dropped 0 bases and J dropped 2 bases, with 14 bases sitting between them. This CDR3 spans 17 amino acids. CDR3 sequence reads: CASSQEGGLSGNQPQHF. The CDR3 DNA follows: TGTGCCAGCAGCCAAGAGGGCGGGTTAAGCGGCAATCAGCCCCAGCATTTT.

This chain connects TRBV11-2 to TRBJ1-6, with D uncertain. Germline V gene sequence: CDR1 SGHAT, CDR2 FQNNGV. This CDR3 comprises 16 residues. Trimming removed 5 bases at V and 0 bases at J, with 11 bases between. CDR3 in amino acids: CASSQTLSSYNSPLHF. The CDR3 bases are TGTGCCAGCAGCCAAACCCTCAGCTCCTATAATTCACCCCTCCACTTT.